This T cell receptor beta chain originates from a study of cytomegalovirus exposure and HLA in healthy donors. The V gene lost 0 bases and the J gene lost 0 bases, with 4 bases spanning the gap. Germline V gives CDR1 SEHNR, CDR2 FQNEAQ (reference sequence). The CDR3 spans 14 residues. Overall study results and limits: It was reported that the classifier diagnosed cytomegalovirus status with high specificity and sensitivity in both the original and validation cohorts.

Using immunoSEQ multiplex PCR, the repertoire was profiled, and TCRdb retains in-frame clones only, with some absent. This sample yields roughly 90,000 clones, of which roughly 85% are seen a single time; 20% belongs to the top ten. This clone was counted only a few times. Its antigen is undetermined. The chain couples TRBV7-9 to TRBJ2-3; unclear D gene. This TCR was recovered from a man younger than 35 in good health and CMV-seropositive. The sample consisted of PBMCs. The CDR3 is CASSLATSTDTQYF. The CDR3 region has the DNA TGTGCCAGCAGCTTAGCGACAAGCACAGATACGCAGTATTTT.